This entry is about one TCR beta chain. These data belong to a study of T cell changes during pregnancy in multiple sclerosis. Profiling relied on immunoSEQ multiplex PCR, and the TCRdb table lists in-frame clones only, not all of them. The table lists 25,000 to 35,000 clones, about nine tenths of them singletons. Trimming removed 4 bases from V and 0 bases from J; junction bases left unmatched: 7. This CDR3 has 17 residues. The germline V gene encodes CDR1 SGHRS and CDR2 YFSETQ. V and J are TRBV5-1 and TRBJ1-6, with TRBD1 matching over 7 bases. Sequencing used CD8+ T cells from peripheral blood mononuclear cells, obtained in the second trimester of pregnancy. The sequence derives from a female donor with multiple sclerosis, enrolled in a pregnancy study. This CDR3 is CASSTGQDPSYNSPLHF. CDR3 coding DNA: TGCGCCAGCAGCACTGGACAGGACCCCTCCTATAATTCACCCCTCCACTTT.